This paragraph reports one T cell receptor (beta chain). Antigen specificity is unknown. This table comes from immunoSEQ multiplex PCR, and its TCRdb copy is limited to in-frame clones, with some not included. The data contain about 120,000 clones, approximately 85% of them singletons. The data are from a study of T cell responses to AZD1222 COVID-19 vaccine. Study results and caveats: Sampling that yielded the repertoires occurred only after the peak T cell response. Only six or seven AZD1222 recipients tested seropositive at baseline. Vaccination with two AZD1222 doses was followed by a rise in Spike-specific TCR breadth and depth.

Germline V gene sequence: CDR1 KGHSH, CDR2 LQKENI. The CDR3 spans 13 residues. Trimming left V 4 bases short and J 2 bases short, with 8 bases between. This chain links TRBV18 with TRBJ1-2, with D unresolved. The sequence was obtained from an adult in good health. The specimen was peripheral blood, collected on day 0 of MenACWY control vaccination. This CDR3 reads CASSRAGNYGYTF. The CDR3 DNA sequence: TGTGCCAGCTCACGAGCCGGGAACTATGGCTACACCTTC.